This T cell receptor beta chain was obtained from a study of blood T cells in healthy people across ages. Study context: Capture by template switching was about one barcoded beta molecule per two T cells.

It was with a sample-barcoded 5' primer and a J-beta primer mix that a second PCR of about 6 to 12 cycles was run. Each CDR3 protein gets one entry after TCRdb re-called the 5' RACE reads with MiXCR. The sample carries 600,000 or so distinct CDR3 sequences, around 50% recorded once. Study observations and caveats: While age rose, TCR beta diversity per million T cells dropped in a roughly linear way. Percentage of naive T cells showed a strong correlation with TCR beta diversity.

Trimming stripped 4 bases from V and 5 bases from J, with 15 bases between. The CDR3 loop spans 14 amino acids. The V gene's germline CDR1 is MGHDK and CDR2 SYGVNS. Remarks on this clonotype: What it recognizes is unknown.

The sequence was collected from a man aged 80 or over in good health. Sequenced input: blood. The gene calls are TRBV25-1 and TRBJ2-7, with D hard to call. This CDR3 is CASSASVARDEQYF. CDR3 nucleotides: TGTGCCAGCAGTGCGTCAGTCGCTCGGGACGAGCAGTACTTC.